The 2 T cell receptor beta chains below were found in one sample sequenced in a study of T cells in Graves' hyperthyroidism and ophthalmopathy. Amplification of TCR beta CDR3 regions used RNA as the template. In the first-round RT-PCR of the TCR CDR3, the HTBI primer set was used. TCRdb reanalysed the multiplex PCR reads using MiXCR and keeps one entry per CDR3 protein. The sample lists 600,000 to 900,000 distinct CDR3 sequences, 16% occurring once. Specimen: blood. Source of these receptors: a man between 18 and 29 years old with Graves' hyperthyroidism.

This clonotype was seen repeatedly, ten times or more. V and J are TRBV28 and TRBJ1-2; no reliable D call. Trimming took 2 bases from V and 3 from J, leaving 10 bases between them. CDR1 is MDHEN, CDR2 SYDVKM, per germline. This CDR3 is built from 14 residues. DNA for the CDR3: TGTGCCAGCAGTTTAACCGAGACACACTATGGCTACACCTTC. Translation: CASSLTETHYGYTF.

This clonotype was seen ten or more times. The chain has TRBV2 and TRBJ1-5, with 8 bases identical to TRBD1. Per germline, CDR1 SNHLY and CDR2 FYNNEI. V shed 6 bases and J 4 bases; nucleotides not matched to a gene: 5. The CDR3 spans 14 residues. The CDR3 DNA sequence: TGTGCCAGCAGAAAGGACAGGGCAAATCAGCCCCAGCATTTT. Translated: CASRKDRANQPQHF.